The 21 T cell receptor beta chains reported below all come from one sample, sequenced in a study of cytomegalovirus exposure and HLA in healthy donors. Primers for the PCR totalled 60 Vbeta and 13 Jbeta. Profiling relied on immunoSEQ multiplex PCR, and the TCRdb table lists in-frame clones only, not all of them. The sample lists about 180,000 clones; around 78% were seen once. Material: PBMCs. All receptors derive from a woman aged 50 to 60 in good health and CMV-seropositive.

The genes are TRBV10-3 and TRBJ1-5, with TRBD1 as a possible D gene (5 bases). Deletions cut 6 bases from V and 10 bases from J, with 16 bases between. CDR1 is ENHRY, CDR2 SYGVKD, per germline. This CDR3 is built from 13 residues. CDR3 in DNA: TGTGCCATCAGGGAGGGCAGGGATCGCCCCCAGCATTTT. This sequence encodes CAIREGRDRPQHF.

The rearrangement joins TRBV5-1 to TRBJ1-1; 10 bases match TRBD1. This CDR3 is built from 16 residues. With V trimmed by 2 bases and J by 7 bases, 11 bases remained unmatched. Germline lookup yields CDR1 SGHRS and CDR2 YFSETQ. The CDR3 spells CASSFRLTGGAGEAFF. The CDR3 DNA reads TGCGCCAGCAGCTTCCGTTTGACAGGGGGCGCGGGTGAAGCTTTCTTT.

The rearrangement links TRBV4-1 to TRBJ1-5; 7 nucleotides align to TRBD1. The CDR3 sequence is 14 residues long. CDR1 is MGHRA, CDR2 YSYEKL, per germline. Trimming removed 5 bases from V and 7 bases from J; junction bases left unmatched: 8. CDR3 sequence (DNA): TGCGCCAGCAGCTACATAGGGGGCGGGCAGCCCCAGCATTTT. It yields the protein CASSYIGGGQPQHF.

V gene TRBV7-3 combines with J gene TRBJ2-1; 12 positions match TRBD2. The CDR3 consists of 15 residues. Germline V gives CDR1 SGHTA, CDR2 FQGTGA. J lost 7 bases, V lost 2 bases, and 3 bases had no gene match. CDR3 bases: TGTGCCAGCAGCTTAGGGACTAGCGGGTATAATGAGCAGTTCTTC. It codes for CASSLGTSGYNEQFF.

The chain employs TRBV4-1 and TRBJ2-1; TRBD2 matches 9 bases. This CDR3 comprises 13 residues. V was clipped by 4 bases and J by 8 bases; unmatched bases: 3. From germline, CDR1 is MGHRA and CDR2 YSYEKL. CDR3 sequence (DNA): TGCGCCAGCAGCCCAAGACTAGCGGATGAGCAGTTCTTC. Residues: CASSPRLADEQFF.

The chain joins TRBV6-1 to TRBJ1-6; the match to TRBD1 covers 9 bases. The CDR3 has 15 residues. Per the germline V gene, CDR1 is MNHNS and CDR2 is SASEGT. V lost 1 base and J lost 7; bases outside the gene matches: 2. The CDR3 sequence is CASSEVTGGNSPLHF. DNA for the CDR3: TGTGCCAGCAGTGAAGTCACAGGGGGCAATTCACCCCTCCACTTT.

The gene calls are TRBV6-5 and TRBJ2-3; 9 bases are shared with TRBD1. The CDR3 has 13 residues. Trimming removed 10 bases from V and 7 bases from J; junction bases left unmatched: 9. Germline CDR1 and CDR2: MNHEY and SVGAGI. The DNA of the CDR3 is TGTGCCATCCGCTCGGGACAGGGAAATACGCAGTATTTT. Encoded protein: CAIRSGQGNTQYF.

The chain employs TRBV5-1 and TRBJ2-1; 9 bases fit TRBD1. CDR1 SGHRS and CDR2 YFSETQ come from the germline V gene. The length of the CDR3 is 15 residues. J gave up 7 bases and V 2 bases, and 7 bases lay outside the gene matches. The CDR3 sequence: CASSFAGQGLNEQFF. The CDR3 DNA reads as TGCGCCAGCAGCTTCGCGGGACAGGGATTGAATGAGCAGTTCTTC.

V usage is TRBV19 and J usage is TRBJ2-2, with 10 positions matching TRBD1. Germline V gene lookup returns CDR1 LNHDA and CDR2 SQIVND (reference sequence). V lost 10 bases, J lost 0 bases, and 5 bases stayed unmatched. CDR3 length equals 15 residues. Here the CDR3 reads CAIRQGAANTGELFF. In nucleotides, the CDR3 is TGTGCCATCAGACAGGGGGCTGCGAACACCGGGGAGCTGTTTTTT. The full variable domain, completed using reference TRBV19 and TRBJ2-2, is DGGITQSPKYLFRKEGQNVTLSCEQNLNHDAMYWYRQDPGQGLRLIYYSQIVNDFQKGDIAEGYSVSREKKESFPLTVTSAQKNPTAFYLCAIRQGAANTGELFFGEGSRLTVL.

The count of this clone is one. The CDR3 region has the DNA TGCAGCGCGAACAGGGGAGAGACCCAGTACTTC. Its translation: CSANRGETQYF. J is TRBJ2-5 and V is TRBV29-1; 7 bases map to TRBD1. This CDR3 is 11 amino acids long. Per the germline V gene, CDR1 is SQVTM and CDR2 is ANQGSEA. After removal of 7 bases from V and 4 bases from J, the junction contained 3 bases not matched to a gene.

The chain combines TRBV19 with TRBJ1-4; D is undetermined. The CDR3 totals 16 residues. Germline assignment: CDR1 LNHDA and CDR2 SQIVND (reference sequence). V was clipped by 7 bases and J by 7 bases, with 22 bases between them. CDR3 loop: CASTRYRRGSGEKLFF. DNA for the CDR3: TGTGCCAGTACCCGGTACCGACGAGGATCTGGTGAAAAACTGTTTTTT.

This clone was seen once. This rearrangement joins TRBV6-5 to TRBJ1-1, with 8 bases lining up with TRBD1. The CDR3 loop spans 15 amino acids. Germline CDR1 is MNHEY and CDR2 is SVGAGI. J gave up 3 bases and V 4 bases, and 7 bases lay outside the gene matches. The CDR3 nucleotides read TGTGCCAGCAGTTTCCTCGCCAGGGGGCACACTGAAGCTTTCTTT. Translation: CASSFLARGHTEAFF.

V is TRBV7-8 and J is TRBJ2-5, with 12 nucleotides matching TRBD2. The CDR3 consists of 17 residues. Trimming at V came to 2 bases and at J to 4 bases, leaving 8 bases not matched to a gene. Germline values: CDR1 SGHVS, CDR2 FQNEAQ. The CDR3 region has the DNA TGTGCCAGCAGCTTAAGGAGGACTAGCGGGGCGGGAGAGACCCAGTACTTC. This translates into CASSLRRTSGAGETQYF. Drawing the rest from reference TRBV7-8 and TRBJ2-5, the complete variable domain is GAGVSQSPRYKVAKRGQDVALRCDPISGHVSLFWYQQALGQGPEFLTYFQNEAQLDKSGLPSDRFFAERPEGSVSTLKIQRTQQEDSAVYLCASSLRRTSGAGETQYFGPGTRLLVL.

This chain links TRBV7-8 with TRBJ2-5; 12 nucleotides align to TRBD1. This CDR3 has 16 residues. The V segment lost 3 bases and the J segment 4 bases; nucleotides outside the gene matches: 6. CDR1 is SGHVS, CDR2 FQNEAQ, per germline. The CDR3 bases are TGTGCCAGCAGCTTTTTGGGACAGGGGGCGCGAGAGACCCAGTACTTC. It codes for CASSFLGQGARETQYF.

The chain carries TRBV7-9 and TRBJ2-5, with D possibly being TRBD1 (5 bases). The CDR3 consists of 14 residues. V lost 5 bases and J lost 3, with 13 bases in between. Germline CDR1 SEHNR, CDR2 FQNEAQ (reference sequence). CDR3: CASSLNQGKETQYF. CDR3 DNA sequence: TGTGCCAGCAGCCTTAATCAGGGAAAAGAGACCCAGTACTTC. The whole variable domain, remainder taken from reference TRBV7-9 and TRBJ2-5, is DTGVSQNPRHKITKRGQNVTFRCDPISEHNRLYWYRQTLGQGPEFLTYFQNEAQLEKSRLLSDRFSAERPKGSFSTLEIQRTEQGDSAMYLCASSLNQGKETQYFGPGTRLLVL.

The chain recombines TRBV30 with TRBJ1-4; 7 positions match TRBD1. The germline gives CDR1 GTSNPN, CDR2 SVGIG (reference sequence). The CDR3 contains 14 residues. V shed 4 bases, J shed 7 bases, and the junction held 9 bases outside the gene matches. CDR3 amino acids: CAWTEQGRVEKLFF. CDR3 in DNA: TGTGCCTGGACTGAACAGGGGCGGGTTGAAAAACTGTTTTTT.

J is TRBJ1-4 and V is TRBV9, with D possibly matching TRBD1 (6 bases). V lost 4 bases and J lost 7, with 14 bases in between. Germline lookup yields CDR1 SGDLS and CDR2 YYNGEE. CDR3 length equals 14 residues. The CDR3 DNA is TGTGCCAGCAGCCTCACGGGGGGCATTGAAAAACTGTTTTTT. Protein: CASSLTGGIEKLFF. Complete variable domain (other parts from reference TRBV9 and TRBJ1-4): DSGVTQTPKHLITATGQRVTLRCSPRSGDLSVYWYQQSLDQGLQFLIQYYNGEERAKGNILERFSAQQFPDLHSELNLSSLELGDSALYFCASSLTGGIEKLFFGSGTQLSVL.

In its sample, this clone was seen a few times. The gene calls are TRBV7-9 and TRBJ1-1; D perhaps matches TRBD1 (5 bases). The CDR3 covers 13 residues. The V end lost 4 bases, the J end lost 1 base, and 7 bases lay between the germline ends. In germline, CDR1 is SEHNR, CDR2 FQNEAQ (reference sequence). The CDR3 region is CASSSQGNTEAFF. CDR3 DNA: TGTGCCAGCAGCTCCCAGGGGAACACTGAAGCTTTCTTT.

The chain has TRBV27 and TRBJ2-7; 9 nucleotides line up with TRBD1. Unmatched junction bases numbered 5, after V lost 8 bases and J lost 3 bases. The CDR3 contains 13 residues. CDR1 is MNHEY, CDR2 SMNVEV, per germline (reference sequence). The CDR3 is CASLGQGSYEQYF. The CDR3 DNA reads as TGTGCCAGCCTCGGACAGGGGAGCTACGAGCAGTACTTC.

This rearrangement joins TRBV6-1 to TRBJ1-6, with TRBD1 matching 8 bases. The CDR3 contains 18 residues. The trim removed 2 bases at V and 1 base at J, leaving 7 bases unmatched. Germline CDR1 and CDR2: MNHNS and SASEGT. This chain's CDR3 is CASSERAGGGSYNSPLHF. CDR3 in DNA: TGTGCCAGCAGTGAAAGGGCAGGGGGCGGATCCTATAATTCACCCCTCCACTTT.

V is TRBV27 and J is TRBJ1-5, with D perhaps matching TRBD1 (6 bases). Trimming left V 1 base short and J 4 bases short, with 14 bases between. Germline assignment: CDR1 MNHEY and CDR2 SMNVEV (reference sequence). The CDR3 contains 16 residues. The CDR3 bases are TGTGCCAGCAGTTTATGGGGGGGGCGGGGGAATCAGCCCCAGCATTTT. As protein: CASSLWGGRGNQPQHF.